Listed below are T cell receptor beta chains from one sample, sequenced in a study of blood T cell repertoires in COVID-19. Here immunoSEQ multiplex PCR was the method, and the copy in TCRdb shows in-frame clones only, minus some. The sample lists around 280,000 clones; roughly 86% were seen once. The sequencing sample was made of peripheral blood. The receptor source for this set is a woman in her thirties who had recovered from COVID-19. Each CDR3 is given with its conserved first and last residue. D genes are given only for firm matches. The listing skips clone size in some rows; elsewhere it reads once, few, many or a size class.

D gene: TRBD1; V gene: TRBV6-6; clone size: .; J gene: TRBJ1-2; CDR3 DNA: TGTGCCAGCAGCTACGACAGGGGGGATGGCTACACCTTC; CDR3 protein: CASSYDRGDGYTF
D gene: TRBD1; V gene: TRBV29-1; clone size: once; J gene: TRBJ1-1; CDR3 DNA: TGCAGCGTCCTCGGACAGGGTGGCACTGAAGCTTTCTTT; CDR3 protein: CSVLGQGGTEAFF
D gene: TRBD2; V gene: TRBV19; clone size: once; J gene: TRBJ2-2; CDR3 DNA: TGTGCCAGTAGTATTGTGGCTAGCGGGATAGAGCTGTTTTTT; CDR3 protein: CASSIVASGIELFF
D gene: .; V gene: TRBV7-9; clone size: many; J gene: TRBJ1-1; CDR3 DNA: TGTGCCAGCAGCTTATCGGTCGGCACTGAAGCTTTCTTT; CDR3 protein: CASSLSVGTEAFF
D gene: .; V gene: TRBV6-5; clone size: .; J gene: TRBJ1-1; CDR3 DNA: TGTGCCAGCAGTTACTCGGGGGGGGGAACTGAAGCTTTCTTT; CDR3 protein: CASSYSGGGTEAFF
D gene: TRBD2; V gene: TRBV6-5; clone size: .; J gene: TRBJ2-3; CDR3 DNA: TGTGCCAGCAGTTTTTACGGACTAGCGACAGATACGCAGTATTTT; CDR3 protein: CASSFYGLATDTQYF
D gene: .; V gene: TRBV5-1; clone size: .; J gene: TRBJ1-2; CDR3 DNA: TGCGCCAGCAGCTCGACGGGTGACTATGGCTACACCTTC; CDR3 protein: CASSSTGDYGYTF
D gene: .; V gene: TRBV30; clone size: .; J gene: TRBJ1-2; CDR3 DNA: TGTGCCTGGAGTGTATTTACTGCGGGCGACGGCTACACCTTC; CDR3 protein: CAWSVFTAGDGYTF
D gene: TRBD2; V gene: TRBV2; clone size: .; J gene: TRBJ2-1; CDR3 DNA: TGTGCCAGGGCCGGGACTAGCAGTGAGCAGTTCTTC; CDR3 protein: CARAGTSSEQFF
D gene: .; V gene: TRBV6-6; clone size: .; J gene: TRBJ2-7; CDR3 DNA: TGTGCCAGCAGTCCGAATCCGGGATTTTACGAGCAGTACTTC; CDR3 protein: CASSPNPGFYEQYF
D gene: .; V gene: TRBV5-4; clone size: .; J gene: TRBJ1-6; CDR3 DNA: TGTGCCAGCAGCTTAGAGGGGGTAGTGTCACCCCTCCACTTT; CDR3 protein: CASSLEGVVSPLHF
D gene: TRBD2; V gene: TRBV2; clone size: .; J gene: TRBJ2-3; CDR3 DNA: TGTGCCAGCGCCCGACTAGCGGGGCCAGATACGCAGTATTTT; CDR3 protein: CASARLAGPDTQYF
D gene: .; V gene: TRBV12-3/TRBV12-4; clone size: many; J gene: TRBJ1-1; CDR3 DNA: TGTGCCAGCAGTTTAGCAGGGGCTGAAGCTTTCTTT; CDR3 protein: CASSLAGAEAFF
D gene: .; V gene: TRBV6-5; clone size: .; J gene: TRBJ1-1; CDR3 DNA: TGTGCCAGCAGCAGATACAGTCACACTGAAGCTTTCTTT; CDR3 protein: CASSRYSHTEAFF
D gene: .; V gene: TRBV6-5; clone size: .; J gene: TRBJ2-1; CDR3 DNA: TGTGCCAGCGCTAGGACAGACAATGAGCAGTTCTTC; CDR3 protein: CASARTDNEQFF
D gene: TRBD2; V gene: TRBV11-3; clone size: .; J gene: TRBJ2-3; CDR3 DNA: TGTGCCAGCAGCTCGGGACTAGCGGGAACAGATACGCAGTATTTT; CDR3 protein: CASSSGLAGTDTQYF
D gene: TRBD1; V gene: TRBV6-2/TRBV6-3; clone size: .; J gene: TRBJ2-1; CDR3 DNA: TGTGCCAGCAGTTACGGGACAGGGGAAGAGCAGTTCTTC; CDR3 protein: CASSYGTGEEQFF
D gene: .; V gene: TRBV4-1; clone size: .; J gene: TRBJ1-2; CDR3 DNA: TGCGCCAGCAGCCAAGGTTGGGGGGGAGAGAACTATGGCTACACCTTC; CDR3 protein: CASSQGWGGENYGYTF
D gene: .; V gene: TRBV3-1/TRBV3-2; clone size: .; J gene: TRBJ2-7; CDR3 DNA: TGTGCCAGCAGCCAAGCGGGCGAGCAGTACTTC; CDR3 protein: CASSQAGEQYF
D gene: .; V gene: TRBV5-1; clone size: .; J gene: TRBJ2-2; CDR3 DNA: TGCGCCAGCAGCTTCGGGACACCGAACACCGGGGAGCTGTTTTTT; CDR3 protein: CASSFGTPNTGELFF
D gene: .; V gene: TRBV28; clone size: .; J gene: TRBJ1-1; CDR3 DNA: TGTGCCAGCGGACAGCCCACTGAAGCTTTCTTT; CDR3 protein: CASGQPTEAFF
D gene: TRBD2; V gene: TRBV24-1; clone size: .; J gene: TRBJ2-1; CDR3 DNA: TGTGCCACCAGTGCCCCTATTGGGACTAGCGGGAGAAATGAGCAGTTCTTC; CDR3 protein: CATSAPIGTSGRNEQFF